One sample yielded the 27 T cell receptor beta chains listed below, sequenced in a study of blood T cell repertoires in COVID-19. Repertoires were generated with immunoSEQ multiplex PCR, while TCRdb's copy carries only in-frame clones and drops some. This table holds approximately 150,000 clones, around 76% found once. The sequenced sample was peripheral blood. The receptors shown here come from a woman in her 70s with acute or convalescent COVID-19.

The chain combines TRBV10-1 with TRBJ1-4; TRBD1 agrees at 7 bases. CDR3 length: 15 amino acids. V shed 2 bases and J 5 bases; nucleotides not matched to a gene: 5. The germline V gene encodes CDR1 WNHNN and CDR2 SYGVQD (reference sequence). CDR3 DNA: TGCGCCAGCAGTGAGGAACAGGGGACAAATGAAAAACTGTTTTTT. Residues: CASSEEQGTNEKLFF.

CDR3 in DNA: TGTGCCACCAGTGAGTCACTAGCGGGAGTCTACAATGAGCAGTTCTTC. Translating it yields CATSESLAGVYNEQFF. The V and J genes are TRBV24-1 and TRBJ2-1; 11 nucleotides align to TRBD2. Germline assignment: CDR1 KGHDR and CDR2 SFDVKD. The CDR3 covers 16 residues. V dropped 4 bases and J dropped 3; count of bases not matched to a gene: 4.

This rearrangement joins TRBV4-3 to TRBJ2-7; D remains unclear. There are 14 residues in the CDR3. CDR1 is LGHNA and CDR2 is YSLEER in the germline V gene. Trimming took off 0 bases at V and 3 bases at J, with 9 bases between the two ends. For the CDR3, the DNA is TGCGCCAGCAGCCAAGATCTGTACAGCTACGAGCAGTACTTC. Protein: CASSQDLYSYEQYF.

This clone was detected a few times. The gene calls are TRBV28 and TRBJ1-5; D not resolved. This CDR3 has 13 residues. The ends were cut back, 4 bases at V and 5 bases at J, with 9 bases in the middle. CDR1 and CDR2 from the germline V gene are MDHEN and SYDVKM. The chain's CDR3 is CASSSYAYQPQHF. Here the CDR3 DNA reads TGTGCCAGCAGTTCCTATGCCTATCAGCCCCAGCATTTT.

The CDR3: CATSRDKTGGTEAFF. The DNA for the CDR3 is TGTGCCACCAGCAGAGACAAGACAGGGGGCACTGAAGCTTTCTTT. V and J are TRBV15 and TRBJ1-1; 9 nucleotides match TRBD1. The length of the CDR3 is 15 residues. CDR1 is LNHNV and CDR2 is YYDKDF in the germline V gene (reference sequence). V shed 0 bases, J shed 4 bases, and the junction held 3 bases outside the gene matches.

The J gene is TRBJ2-3, the V gene TRBV18; 12 nucleotides match TRBD1. The CDR3 totals 13 residues. The trim removed 6 bases at V and 13 bases at J, leaving 8 bases unmatched. Germline V gene data show CDR1 as KGHSH and CDR2 as LQKENI. The CDR3, as DNA: TGTGCCAGCTCCGGGACAGGGGGCCTTGAGGAGTATTTT. Translated: CASSGTGGLEEYF. Variable domain in full (rest from reference TRBV18 and TRBJ2-3): NAGVMQNPRHLVRRRGQEARLRCSPMKGHSHVYWYRQLPEEGLKFMVYLQKENIIDESGMPKERFSAEFPKEGPSILRIQQVVRGDSAAYFCASSGTGGLEEYFGPGTRLTVL.

The chain recombines TRBV27 with TRBJ2-2; TRBD2 agrees at 11 bases. The germline V gene encodes CDR1 MNHEY and CDR2 SMNVEV (reference sequence). CDR3 length equals 16 residues. The V segment lost 3 bases and the J segment 2 bases; nucleotides outside the gene matches: 2. CDR3 sequence reads: CASSFSGGVNTGELFF. CDR3 DNA sequence: TGTGCCAGCAGTTTTAGCGGGGGGGTCAACACCGGGGAGCTGTTTTTT.

The chain carries TRBV5-1 and TRBJ1-1, with TRBD1 identical over 9 bases. The V segment lost 3 bases and the J segment 4 bases; nucleotides outside the gene matches: 7. The CDR3 has 15 amino acids. Germline V gene lookup returns CDR1 SGHRS and CDR2 YFSETQ. The CDR3, as DNA: TGCGCCAGCAGCTCCTCGGGACAGGGTGGCACTGAAGCTTTCTTT. This translates into CASSSSGQGGTEAFF.

The gene calls are TRBV9 and TRBJ1-6; 9 bases align to TRBD1. The germline CDR1 and CDR2 sequences are SGDLS and YYNGEE. This CDR3 region has 14 residues. The V gene end was trimmed by 3 bases and the J gene end by 7 bases; junction bases not matched to a gene: 2. CDR3 residues: CASSATGGNSPLHF. CDR3 nucleotides: TGTGCCAGCAGCGCGACAGGGGGAAATTCACCCCTCCACTTT.

The chain joins TRBV19 to TRBJ1-2, with D perhaps matching TRBD1 (5 bases). This CDR3 comprises 13 residues. V lost 9 bases to trimming and J lost 4 bases, with 15 bases between them. Germline CDR1 is LNHDA and CDR2 is SQIVND (reference sequence). CDR3 amino acids: CASLQGIGYGYTF. The CDR3 DNA reads as TGTGCCAGCCTTCAGGGAATCGGCTATGGCTACACCTTC.

The chain recombines TRBV5-1 with TRBJ2-1; 11 nucleotides match TRBD2. Germline loops: CDR1 SGHRS, CDR2 YFSETQ. V lost 2 bases, J lost 8 bases, and 9 bases stayed unmatched. This CDR3 comprises 16 residues. The CDR3 loop is CASSLTQLAGVDEQFF. The CDR3 coding sequence is TGCGCCAGCAGCTTAACCCAACTAGCGGGAGTCGATGAGCAGTTCTTC.

This sequence joins TRBV6-5 and TRBJ1-6, with TRBD1 matching over 7 bases. The CDR3 has 14 amino acids. Germline CDR1 and CDR2: MNHEY and SVGAGI. V shed 6 bases, J shed 7 bases, and the junction held 6 bases outside the gene matches. CDR3 in amino acids: CASRARQGNSPLHF. The CDR3, as DNA: TGTGCCAGCAGAGCTAGACAGGGCAATTCACCCCTCCACTTT.

V is TRBV5-1 and J is TRBJ2-5, with a possible D match to TRBD2 (5 bases). Trimming removed 4 bases at V and 2 bases at J, with 12 bases between. Germline V gene sequence: CDR1 SGHRS, CDR2 YFSETQ. CDR3 size: 14 residues. In DNA form, the CDR3 reads TGCGCCAGCAGCCCCGGACTCCGGCAAGAGACCCAGTACTTC. This codes for CASSPGLRQETQYF.

This clone was found a few times. This sequence joins TRBV10-3 and TRBJ1-4; D is possibly TRBD1 (5 bases). From germline, CDR1 is ENHRY and CDR2 SYGVKD. The CDR3 is 12 amino acids. V was pared by 8 bases and J by 8 bases, with 12 bases between. The CDR3 DNA is TGTGCCATCGGGGCCTACGGGGAAAAACTGTTTTTT. Translating it yields CAIGAYGEKLFF.

The chain uses TRBV4-2 and TRBJ2-7; 8 positions match TRBD2. Germline V gene sequence: CDR1 LGHNA, CDR2 YNFKEQ. The trim removed 0 bases at V and 2 bases at J, leaving 6 bases unmatched. CDR3 length equals 16 residues. The CDR3 DNA is TGTGCCAGCAGCCAAGATCTAGGCGGGGGGACCTACGAGCAGTACTTC. Residues: CASSQDLGGGTYEQYF.

The V call is TRBV27, the J call TRBJ2-1, with D possibly matching TRBD1 (6 bases). With 5 bases removed from V and 3 bases from J, the gap between germline ends came to 14 bases. The CDR3 is made up of 15 amino acids. Germline CDR1 reads MNHEY; CDR2 reads SMNVEV (reference sequence). The CDR3 DNA reads as TGTGCCAGCAGTCCGACCGGACAGAGCTACAATGAGCAGTTCTTC. Residues: CASSPTGQSYNEQFF.

The V gene is TRBV6-2 or TRBV6-3, the J gene TRBJ1-2; 7 nucleotides match TRBD1. V gave up 7 bases and J gave up 0 bases; unmatched junction bases: 8. This CDR3 contains 15 residues. Germline V lookup: CDR1 MNHEY, CDR2 SVGEGT. CDR3 DNA: TGTGCCAGCACTGACTCCGGGACAGCTAACTATGGCTACACCTTC. The encoded protein is CASTDSGTANYGYTF.

The genes are TRBV19 and TRBJ1-5; 8 positions match TRBD1. Germline assignment: CDR1 LNHDA and CDR2 SQIVND (reference sequence). J gave up 6 bases and V 6 bases, and 10 bases lay outside the gene matches. The CDR3 spans 15 residues. This CDR3 reads CASRPPSGGGQPQHF. In nucleotides, the CDR3 is TGTGCCAGTAGACCCCCCTCAGGGGGCGGTCAGCCCCAGCATTTT.

V usage is TRBV9 and J usage is TRBJ2-3, with TRBD1 identical over 7 bases. With 0 bases clipped from V and 1 base from J, the junction kept 14 bases outside the gene matches. This CDR3 is 19 amino acids long. The germline V gene encodes CDR1 SGDLS and CDR2 YYNGEE. In DNA form, the CDR3 reads TGTGCCAGCAGCGTAGCTCCCGGACAGGCCCAAGGCCGCACAGATACGCAGTATTTT. It is translated as CASSVAPGQAQGRTDTQYF.

The chain carries TRBV5-1 and TRBJ2-1, with TRBD2 identical over 7 bases. The germline gives CDR1 SGHRS, CDR2 YFSETQ. J gave up 7 bases and V 5 bases, and 9 bases lay outside the gene matches. The CDR3 loop spans 14 amino acids. Here the CDR3 reads CASSLPSSGNEQFF. The DNA for the CDR3 is TGCGCCAGCAGTCTCCCATCTAGCGGTAATGAGCAGTTCTTC.

This chain uses TRBV5-4 with TRBJ2-1; 7 bases are a match to TRBD2. Germline lookup yields CDR1 SGHNT and CDR2 YYREEE (reference sequence). The junction had 7 bases not matched to a gene; V was cut back by 2 bases and J by 5 bases. CDR3 length equals 15 residues. This chain's CDR3 is CASSFWGGRDNEQFF. DNA for the CDR3: TGTGCCAGCAGCTTCTGGGGGGGAAGGGACAATGAGCAGTTCTTC.

The genes are TRBV7-2 and TRBJ1-1; a possible D gene is TRBD1 (6 bases). Germline CDR1 and CDR2: SGHTA and FQGNSA. This CDR3 has 14 residues. Trimming left V 5 bases short and J 4 bases short, with 14 bases between. The CDR3 region has the DNA TGTGCCAGCAGCCCGGGGCGGGGGGCCACTGAAGCTTTCTTT. Its protein is CASSPGRGATEAFF.

The chain employs TRBV6-1 and TRBJ2-6, with D maybe TRBD1 (5 bases). The V end lost 3 bases, the J end lost 0 bases, and 9 bases lay between the germline ends. The germline CDR1 and CDR2 sequences are MNHNS and SASEGT. This CDR3 has 16 amino acids. The DNA for the CDR3 is TGTGCCAGCAGTGACGATAGGGGCTCTGGGGCCAACGTCCTGACTTTC. Its translation: CASSDDRGSGANVLTF.

The J gene is TRBJ1-1, the V gene TRBV11-2; D gene unclear. The CDR3 spans 13 residues. The V end was cut by 3 bases, the J end by 3 bases, with 8 bases between. Germline CDR1 reads SGHAT; CDR2 reads FQNNGV. The CDR3 DNA sequence: TGTGCCAGCAGCTTCCTCGTCGACACTGAAGCTTTCTTT. It specifies CASSFLVDTEAFF.

The V and J genes are TRBV28 and TRBJ1-1; 8 bases line up with TRBD1. This CDR3 comprises 14 residues. V dropped 6 bases and J dropped 2; count of bases not matched to a gene: 5. Germline values: CDR1 MDHEN, CDR2 SYDVKM. The chain's CDR3 is CASRKQGGNTEAFF. The CDR3 DNA reads as TGTGCCAGCAGGAAACAGGGGGGAAACACTGAAGCTTTCTTT.

CDR3 amino acids: CASKDSYSGNTIYF. CDR3 nucleotide sequence: TGCGCCAGCAAGGACAGTTACTCTGGAAACACCATATATTTT. The J gene is TRBJ1-3, the V gene TRBV5-1; tentatively, D is TRBD1 (6 bases). V was pared by 6 bases and J by 0 bases, with 10 bases between. The CDR3 is made up of 14 amino acids. The germline CDR1 and CDR2 sequences are SGHRS and YFSETQ.

The chain is built from TRBV15 and TRBJ2-3; 11 positions match TRBD1. Germline lookup yields CDR1 LNHNV and CDR2 YYDKDF (reference sequence). The CDR3 is 15 residues long. The V gene end was trimmed by 3 bases and the J gene end by 3 bases; junction bases not matched to a gene: 2. CDR3: CATSSWDRGTDTQYF. In DNA form, the CDR3 reads TGTGCCACCAGCAGTTGGGACAGGGGGACAGATACGCAGTATTTT. Filled out from reference TRBV15 and TRBJ2-3, the complete variable domain reads DAMVIQNPRYQVTQFGKPVTLSCSQTLNHNVMYWYQQKSSQAPKLLFHYYDKDFNNEADTPDNFQSRRPNTSFCFLDIRSPGLGDTAMYLCATSSWDRGTDTQYFGPGTRLTVL.